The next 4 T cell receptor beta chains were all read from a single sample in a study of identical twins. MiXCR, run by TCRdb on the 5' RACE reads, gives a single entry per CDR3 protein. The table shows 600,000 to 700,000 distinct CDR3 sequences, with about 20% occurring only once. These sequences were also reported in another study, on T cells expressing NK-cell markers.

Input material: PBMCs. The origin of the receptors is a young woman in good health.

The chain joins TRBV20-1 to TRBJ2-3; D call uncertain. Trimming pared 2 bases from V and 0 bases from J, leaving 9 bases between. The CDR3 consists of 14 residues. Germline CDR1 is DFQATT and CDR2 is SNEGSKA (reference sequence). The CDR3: CSARSPLSTDTQYF. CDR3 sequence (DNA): TGCAGTGCTAGATCCCCTCTCAGCACAGATACGCAGTATTTT.

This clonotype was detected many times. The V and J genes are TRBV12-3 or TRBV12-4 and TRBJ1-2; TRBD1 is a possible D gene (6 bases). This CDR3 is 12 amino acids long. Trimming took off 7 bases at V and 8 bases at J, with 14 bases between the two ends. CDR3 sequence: CASTIPGDGYTF. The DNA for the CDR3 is TGTGCCAGCACCATCCCAGGGGACGGCTACACCTTC.

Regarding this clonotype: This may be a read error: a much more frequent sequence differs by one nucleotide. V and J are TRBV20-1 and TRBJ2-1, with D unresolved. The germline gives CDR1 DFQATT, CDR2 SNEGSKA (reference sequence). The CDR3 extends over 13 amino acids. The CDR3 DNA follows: TGCAATGCTGGCCCGGGTTCCTACAATGAGCAGTTCTTC. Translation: CNAGPGSYNEQFF.

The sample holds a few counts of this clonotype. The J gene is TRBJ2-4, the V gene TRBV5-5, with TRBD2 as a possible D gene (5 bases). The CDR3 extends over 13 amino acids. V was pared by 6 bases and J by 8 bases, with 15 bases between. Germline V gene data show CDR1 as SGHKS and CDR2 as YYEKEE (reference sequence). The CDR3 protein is CASNLNTGDIQYF. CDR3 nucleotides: TGTGCCAGCAACTTAAACACCGGGGACATTCAGTACTTC. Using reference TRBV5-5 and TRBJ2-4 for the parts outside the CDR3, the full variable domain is DAGVTQSPTHLIKTRGQQVTLRCSPISGHKSVSWYQQVLGQGPQFIFQYYEKEERGRGNFPDRFSARQFPNYSSELNVNALLLGDSALYLCASNLNTGDIQYFGAGTRLSVL.